The 29 T cell receptor beta chains presented below share a single source sample, sequenced in a study of blood T cell repertoires in COVID-19. Repertoires were generated with immunoSEQ multiplex PCR, while TCRdb's copy carries only in-frame clones and drops some. The sample carries fewer than 600,000 clones, roughly 90% recorded once. The sequencing sample was made of PBMCs or T cells enriched from blood (not recorded which). Receptor source: a woman aged 40 to 49 who had recovered from COVID-19.

In DNA, the CDR3 is TGTGCCAGCAGTAGTCCGGACAGGGAGTCGAGTGAGCAGTTCTTC. It encodes CASSSPDRESSEQFF. This chain links TRBV6-2 or TRBV6-3 with TRBJ2-1, with 8 bases fitting TRBD1. Per germline, CDR1 MNHEY and CDR2 SVGEGT. Germline trimming cut 5 bases from V and 9 bases from J; bases unmatched to any gene: 12. The CDR3 is 15 amino acids.

The chain has TRBV7-2 and TRBJ1-5; 7 bases fit TRBD1. The germline V gene has CDR1 SGHTA and CDR2 FQGNSA. CDR3 length equals 14 residues. Trimming cost V 7 bases and J 6 bases; bases outside gene matches: 9. The CDR3 DNA sequence: TGTGCCAGCACTCCAGCAGGGGGAGGTCAGCCCCAGCATTTT. It encodes CASTPAGGGQPQHF.

In its sample, this clone was seen a few times. For the CDR3, the DNA is TGTGCCAGCAGCCTCGGGGAGGGGGGCAATAATGAAAAACTGTTTTTT. Encoded protein: CASSLGEGGNNEKLFF. The gene calls are TRBV5-4 and TRBJ1-4; D perhaps matches TRBD1 (6 bases). Trimming stripped 4 bases from V and 4 bases from J, with 17 bases between. This CDR3 comprises 16 residues. Per germline, CDR1 SGHNT and CDR2 YYREEE (reference sequence). Drawing the rest from reference TRBV5-4 and TRBJ1-4, the complete variable domain is ETGVTQSPTHLIKTRGQQVTLRCSSQSGHNTVSWYQQALGQGPQFIFQYYREEENGRGNFPPRFSGLQFPNYSSELNVNALELDDSALYLCASSLGEGGNNEKLFFGSGTQLSVL.

The chain employs TRBV14 and TRBJ1-2, with D uncertain. This CDR3 is 14 amino acids long. Germline V gene sequence: CDR1 SGHDN, CDR2 FVKESK. V lost 4 bases to trimming and J lost 8 bases, with 17 bases between them. The CDR3 bases are TGTGCCAGCAGCCGCGAGCCAGGTTTTGGGGGCTACACCTTC. Amino acids: CASSREPGFGGYTF. The variable domain in full, with the rest retrieved from reference TRBV14 and TRBJ1-2, is EAGVTQFPSHSVIEKGQTVTLRCDPISGHDNLYWYRRVMGKEIKFLLHFVKESKQDESGMPNNRFLAERTGGTYSTLKVQPAELEDSGVYFCASSREPGFGGYTFGSGTRLTVV.

The V and J genes are TRBV9 and TRBJ2-1, with 7 bases identical to TRBD2. CDR3 size: 16 residues. The V and J ends lost 2 bases and 0 bases, in that order; junction bases with no gene match: 5. Germline CDR1 is SGDLS and CDR2 is YYNGEE. The CDR3 loop reads CASSVSSGSSYNEQFF. CDR3 nucleotides: TGTGCCAGCAGCGTGTCTAGCGGTAGCTCCTACAATGAGCAGTTCTTC.

This chain links TRBV20-1 with TRBJ2-7; 7 nucleotides line up with TRBD2. Trimming at V came to 3 bases and at J to 3 bases, leaving 8 bases not matched to a gene. Germline loops: CDR1 DFQATT, CDR2 SNEGSKA (reference sequence). The CDR3 is made up of 14 amino acids. This CDR3 is CSASPWREIYEQYF. CDR3 in DNA: TGCAGTGCTAGTCCGTGGCGGGAGATCTACGAGCAGTACTTC.

J is TRBJ1-1 and V is TRBV10-3, with D tentatively TRBD1 (6 bases). Trimming shortened V by 2 bases and J by 1 base, and 11 bases separated the two germline ends. This CDR3 contains 15 residues. Per germline, CDR1 ENHRY and CDR2 SYGVKD. This CDR3 is CAISETMDRNTEAFF. The CDR3 DNA is TGTGCCATCAGTGAGACGATGGACAGGAACACTGAAGCTTTCTTT.

This clone was seen a single time. Relative to the germline gene, one junction end is altered; a read error may explain this. The chain employs TRBV7-7 and TRBJ2-2; 10 bases line up with TRBD1. The CDR3 runs to 15 residues. Germline V CDR1 and CDR2: SSHAT, FNYEAQ (reference sequence). CDR3 sequence (DNA): TGTGCTAGCAGCTTTGGGACAGGGGAGACCGGGGAGCTGTTTTTT. Translated, it gives CASSFGTGETGELFF. The variable domain in full, with the rest retrieved from reference TRBV7-7 and TRBJ2-2, is GAGVSQSPRYKVTKRGQDVTLRCDPISSHATLYWYQQALGQGPEFLTYFNYEAQPDKSGLPSDRFSAERPEGSISTLTIQRTEQRDSAMYRCASSFGTGETGELFFGEGSRLTVL.

The chain links TRBV5-8 to TRBJ2-1; 9 bases match TRBD2. In germline, CDR1 is SGHTS, CDR2 YDEGEE. The CDR3 has 17 residues. V lost 4 bases to trimming and J lost 3 bases; unmatched junction nucleotides: 11. CDR3 residues: CASSRRLADVVYNEQFF. Written as DNA, the CDR3 is TGTGCCAGCAGCCGGAGACTAGCGGATGTCGTCTACAATGAGCAGTTCTTC.

J is TRBJ1-4 and V is TRBV19; 9 nucleotides match TRBD1. The V and J ends lost 5 bases and 5 bases, in that order; junction bases with no gene match: 6. The CDR3 spans 15 residues. Germline lookup yields CDR1 LNHDA and CDR2 SQIVND (reference sequence). The chain's CDR3 is CASSSQGAKNEKLFF. DNA for the CDR3: TGTGCCAGTAGTTCACAGGGGGCAAAGAATGAAAAACTGTTTTTT. Drawing the rest from reference TRBV19 and TRBJ1-4, the complete variable domain is DGGITQSPKYLFRKEGQNVTLSCEQNLNHDAMYWYRQDPGQGLRLIYYSQIVNDFQKGDIAEGYSVSREKKESFPLTVTSAQKNPTAFYLCASSSQGAKNEKLFFGSGTQLSVL.

The CDR3 DNA reads as TGTGCCAGCAGCTCCGGACAGGGGGCCATCTACAATGAGCAGTTCTTC. The encoded protein is CASSSGQGAIYNEQFF. This chain links TRBV11-2 with TRBJ2-1, with 11 positions matching TRBD1. The germline gives CDR1 SGHAT, CDR2 FQNNGV. Germline trimming cut 4 bases from V and 3 bases from J; bases unmatched to any gene: 5. CDR3 size: 16 residues.

The genes are TRBV6-5 and TRBJ2-7; TRBD2 matches 13 bases. This CDR3 is 14 amino acids long. Germline V gene data show CDR1 as MNHEY and CDR2 as SVGAGI. The trim removed 6 bases at V and 5 bases at J, leaving 4 bases unmatched. CDR3: CASSGTSGAHEQYF. CDR3 DNA: TGTGCCAGCAGCGGGACTAGCGGGGCTCACGAGCAGTACTTC.

This clone was detected only a few times. J is TRBJ1-1 and V is TRBV5-1; D possibly corresponds to TRBD1 (6 bases). Per the germline V gene, CDR1 is SGHRS and CDR2 is YFSETQ. Trimming took off 0 bases at V and 3 bases at J, with 12 bases between the two ends. CDR3 length equals 15 residues. CDR3 residues: CASSLAGQGYTEAFF. The CDR3 bases are TGCGCCAGCAGCTTGGCTGGGCAGGGGTACACTGAAGCTTTCTTT. The whole variable domain, remainder taken from reference TRBV5-1 and TRBJ1-1, is KAGVTQTPRYLIKTRGQQVTLSCSPISGHRSVSWYQQTPGQGLQFLFEYFSETQRNKGNFPGRFSGRQFSNSRSEMNVSTLELGDSALYLCASSLAGQGYTEAFFGQGTRLTVV.

The V call is TRBV6-1, the J call TRBJ2-2; a possible D gene is TRBD1 (6 bases). V lost 0 bases and J 5 bases, leaving 16 bases between the germline ends. CDR3 length: 17 residues. Germline CDR1 and CDR2: MNHNS and SASEGT. Here the CDR3 reads CASSEATGKAITGELFF. DNA for the CDR3: TGTGCCAGCAGTGAAGCGACAGGAAAGGCGATAACCGGGGAGCTGTTTTTT.

V usage is TRBV25-1 and J usage is TRBJ1-2; 9 nucleotides match TRBD1. CDR3 size: 13 residues. The V gene end was trimmed by 5 bases and the J gene end by 6 bases; junction bases not matched to a gene: 4. Germline CDR1 is MGHDK and CDR2 is SYGVNS. CDR3 coding DNA: TGTGCCAGCAGTCTCCGGACAGGGGATGGCTACACCTTC. Encoded protein: CASSLRTGDGYTF.

The gene calls are TRBV19 and TRBJ2-7, with a tentative D call TRBD1 (6 bases). From germline, CDR1 is LNHDA and CDR2 SQIVND (reference sequence). This CDR3 spans 13 amino acids. V was shortened by 6 bases and J by 5 bases, with 14 bases between the two germline ends. CDR3 sequence: CASSARGKDEQYF. CDR3 DNA: TGTGCCAGTAGCGCCAGGGGTAAAGACGAGCAGTACTTC.

The chain joins TRBV5-1 to TRBJ2-1, with 10 bases aligning to TRBD1. The J segment lost 2 bases and the V segment lost 2 bases, leaving 7 bases of the junction unmatched. Germline CDR1 is SGHRS and CDR2 is YFSETQ. This CDR3 is built from 17 residues. The CDR3 DNA follows: TGCGCCAGCAGCTTTGACCCGGGACAGGGGCCCTACAATGAGCAGTTCTTC. This gives the protein CASSFDPGQGPYNEQFF.

The V call is TRBV20-1, the J call TRBJ2-1, with 11 bases that match TRBD2. The germline V gene has CDR1 DFQATT and CDR2 SNEGSKA (reference sequence). The CDR3 length is 17 residues. V lost 3 bases and J lost 10; bases outside the gene matches: 17. The chain's CDR3 is CSASDPKGLAGSGEQFF. In DNA form, the CDR3 reads TGCAGTGCTAGTGACCCTAAAGGACTAGCGGGTTCAGGGGAGCAGTTCTTC.

The rearrangement links TRBV6-6 to TRBJ2-2, with 7 bases aligning to TRBD2. Germline lookup yields CDR1 MNHNY and CDR2 SVGAGI (reference sequence). V shed 5 bases, J shed 5 bases, and the junction held 11 bases outside the gene matches. This CDR3 has 16 residues. The CDR3 sequence is CASSATGTMGTGELFF. The CDR3 DNA reads as TGTGCCAGCAGTGCAACCGGGACTATGGGTACCGGGGAGCTGTTTTTT.

J is TRBJ1-1 and V is TRBV18; TRBD1 is a possible D gene (6 bases). Germline V CDR1 and CDR2: KGHSH, LQKENI. The CDR3 runs 13 residues. V was shortened by 5 bases and J by 6 bases, with 13 bases between the two germline ends. CDR3 sequence reads: CASSRGLEAEAFF. The CDR3, as DNA: TGTGCCAGCTCAAGGGGGTTGGAGGCTGAAGCTTTCTTT.

The chain joins TRBV10-3 to TRBJ2-5; TRBD1 matches 9 bases. J lost 0 bases, V lost 5 bases, and 4 bases had no gene match. Germline assignment: CDR1 ENHRY and CDR2 SYGVKD. The CDR3 has 15 amino acids. The CDR3 sequence: CAISSGTGYQETQYF. As DNA, the CDR3 is TGTGCCATCAGTTCCGGGACAGGGTACCAAGAGACCCAGTACTTC.

The V gene is TRBV7-2, the J gene TRBJ1-3; D perhaps matches TRBD1 (5 bases). With 0 bases removed from V and 0 bases from J, the gap between germline ends came to 9 bases. Per the germline V gene, CDR1 is SGHTA and CDR2 is FQGNSA. The CDR3 sequence is 16 residues long. CDR3 region: CASSLAGHHSGNTIYF. The CDR3 DNA sequence: TGTGCCAGCAGCTTAGCGGGGCACCACTCTGGAAACACCATATATTTT.

This chain uses TRBV5-1 with TRBJ2-7; the match to TRBD2 covers 8 bases. CDR1 is SGHRS, CDR2 YFSETQ, per germline. The CDR3 is 14 residues long. V shed 0 bases, J shed 5 bases, and the junction held 4 bases outside the gene matches. The CDR3 protein is CASSLEREINEQYF. For the CDR3, the DNA is TGCGCCAGCAGCTTGGAGCGGGAGATCAACGAGCAGTACTTC. The variable domain in full, completed from reference TRBV5-1 and TRBJ2-7, reads KAGVTQTPRYLIKTRGQQVTLSCSPISGHRSVSWYQQTPGQGLQFLFEYFSETQRNKGNFPGRFSGRQFSNSRSEMNVSTLELGDSALYLCASSLEREINEQYFGPGTRLTVT.

The J gene is TRBJ1-4, the V gene TRBV5-4; D is unresolved. V was trimmed by 4 bases and J by 0 bases, leaving 4 bases between them. The CDR3 covers 13 residues. Germline V gene data show CDR1 as SGHNT and CDR2 as YYREEE (reference sequence). The CDR3 DNA sequence: TGTGCCAGCAGCCGTGCAACTAATGAAAAACTGTTTTTT. It codes for CASSRATNEKLFF. Filled out from reference TRBV5-4 and TRBJ1-4, the complete variable domain reads ETGVTQSPTHLIKTRGQQVTLRCSSQSGHNTVSWYQQALGQGPQFIFQYYREEENGRGNFPPRFSGLQFPNYSSELNVNALELDDSALYLCASSRATNEKLFFGSGTQLSVL.

Points on this clone: The sample holds other DNA sequences that translate to the same CDR3. The chain has TRBV19 and TRBJ2-7; D not resolved. This CDR3 has 13 amino acids. CDR1 and CDR2 (germline): LNHDA, SQIVND (reference sequence). Trimming removed 1 base at V and 1 base at J, with 5 bases between. CDR3 DNA: TGTGCCAGTAGTATAGGTCAGTCCTACGAGCAGTACTTC. Translated, it gives CASSIGQSYEQYF.

The chain uses TRBV4-1 and TRBJ2-1, with 14 bases matching TRBD2. The germline V gene encodes CDR1 MGHRA and CDR2 YSYEKL. V shed 2 bases and J 5 bases; nucleotides not matched to a gene: 8. CDR3 length: 18 residues. CDR3 sequence: CASSQPGLAGVWDNEQFF. The DNA of the CDR3 is TGCGCCAGCAGCCAACCGGGACTAGCGGGAGTATGGGACAATGAGCAGTTCTTC.

This rearrangement joins TRBV5-6 to TRBJ2-2, with D tentatively TRBD2 (5 bases). V was cut by 4 bases and J by 4 bases, with 11 bases left in between. The germline V gene has CDR1 SGHDT and CDR2 YYEEEE. The CDR3 length is 14 residues. In DNA, the CDR3 is TGTGCCAGCAGCCCACTAGGTCTCACCGGGGAGCTGTTTTTT. It specifies CASSPLGLTGELFF.

The rearrangement joins TRBV18 to TRBJ2-7, with 8 bases that match TRBD1. The V segment lost 3 bases and the J segment 0 bases; nucleotides outside the gene matches: 7. This CDR3 is built from 16 residues. CDR1 and CDR2 from the germline V gene are KGHSH and LQKENI. This CDR3 is CASSPRTGTNSYEQYF. The CDR3 bases are TGTGCCAGCTCACCCAGGACAGGGACCAACTCCTACGAGCAGTACTTC.

The sample holds a few counts of this clone. The chain joins TRBV4-1 to TRBJ2-1, with 10 bases lining up with TRBD2. Losses at the gene ends were 0 bases for V and 4 bases for J; bases not matched to a gene: 3. The germline CDR1 and CDR2 sequences are MGHRA and YSYEKL. This CDR3 has 16 amino acids. CDR3 sequence reads: CASSQELAGRYNEQFF. CDR3 in DNA: TGCGCCAGCAGCCAAGAACTAGCGGGACGTTACAATGAGCAGTTCTTC.